This TCR beta chain was recovered during a study of blood T cell repertoires in COVID-19. Across the study: Samples of COVID-19 (acute and convalescent) were obtained from the United States, Italy and Spain. From T cells, B-cell-depleted T cells, or PBMCs came the material, which was cDNA or gDNA.

Original processing notes: Nucleated cell number was recorded as an estimate derived from reference gene primer amplification. The repertoire was sequenced with immunoSEQ multiplex PCR; TCRdb's copy has only in-frame clones and lacks some. V, J and clone size reflect that table, while D and trimming were determined from the DNA. The data hold about 190,000 clones, with around 83% observed a single time. V was clipped by 4 bases and J by 5 bases; unmatched bases: 6. The CDR3 covers 14 residues. The germline gives CDR1 LNHDA, CDR2 SQIVND (reference sequence). The clonotype was recovered from a woman in her thirties or forties with acute or convalescent COVID-19. The chain recombines TRBV19 with TRBJ2-5; TRBD1 matches 8 bases. The sequenced material came from peripheral blood. CDR3 nucleotides: TGTGCCAGTAGTACCTCCAGGGGGCGGGAGACCCAGTACTTC. It yields the protein CASSTSRGRETQYF.